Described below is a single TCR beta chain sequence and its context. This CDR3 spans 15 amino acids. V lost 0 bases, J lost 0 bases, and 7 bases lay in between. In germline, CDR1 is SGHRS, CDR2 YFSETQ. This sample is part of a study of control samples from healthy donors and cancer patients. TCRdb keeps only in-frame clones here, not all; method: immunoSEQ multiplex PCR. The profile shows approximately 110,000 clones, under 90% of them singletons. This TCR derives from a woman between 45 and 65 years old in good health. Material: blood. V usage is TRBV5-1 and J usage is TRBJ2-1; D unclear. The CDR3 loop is CASSLGPSSYNEQFF. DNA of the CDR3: TGCGCCAGCAGCTTGGGACCAAGCTCCTACAATGAGCAGTTCTTC.